The 27 T cell receptor beta chains given below trace back to one sample, sequenced in a study of T-cell memory formation after mild COVID-19. Using its own MiXCR run on the 5' RACE reads, TCRdb lists one record per CDR3 protein. The sample includes roughly 180,000 distinct CDR3 sequences, less than 20% seen only once; the top ten take approximately 4%. The sequenced material came from PBMCs or a T cell subset sorted from them (not recorded which). The receptors shown here come from a man younger than 35 who had mild COVID-19 (a few samples of this study predate the infection). Cell type and time point are not known.

This clonotype was detected only a few times. The rearrangement uses TRBV7-2 and TRBJ2-3; 7 bases map to TRBD1. Trimming removed 1 base from V and 4 bases from J; junction bases left unmatched: 8. This CDR3 is built from 16 residues. Germline V gene data show CDR1 as SGHTA and CDR2 as FQGNSA. As DNA, the CDR3 is TGTGCCAGCAGCTTAGATCCGGGACAGAGTTCAGATACGCAGTATTTT. It yields the protein CASSLDPGQSSDTQYF.

This clonotype was seen a few times. V is TRBV29-1 and J is TRBJ1-1; D not certain. Per the germline V gene, CDR1 is SQVTM and CDR2 is ANQGSEA. V was trimmed by 4 bases and J by 3 bases, leaving 12 bases between them. The CDR3 has 13 residues. CDR3 sequence reads: CSVASGVDTEAFF. The CDR3 DNA follows: TGCAGCGTTGCTTCCGGGGTCGACACTGAAGCTTTCTTT.

There are a few counts of this clonotype. J is TRBJ1-6 and V is TRBV20-1, with D possibly matching TRBD1 (6 bases). Trimming stripped 5 bases from V and 10 bases from J, with 12 bases between. The CDR3 has 12 residues. Germline V gene lookup returns CDR1 DFQATT and CDR2 SNEGSKA (reference sequence). The CDR3 DNA sequence: TGCAGTGCTGAAAGGGGGGCCTCACCCCTCCACTTT. Its translation is CSAERGASPLHF.

This clonotype was observed a few times. This chain connects TRBV7-2 to TRBJ1-4, with 7 bases identical to TRBD1. The CDR3 is 13 amino acids. The trim removed 6 bases at V and 7 bases at J, leaving 5 bases unmatched. Germline loops: CDR1 SGHTA, CDR2 FQGNSA. CDR3 sequence (DNA): TGTGCCAGCAGTGACAGGGTTGGTGAAAAACTGTTTTTT. Its translation is CASSDRVGEKLFF.

V is TRBV7-9 and J is TRBJ1-6; tentative D call: TRBD1 (5 bases). The length of the CDR3 is 15 residues. V shed 6 bases and J shed 1 base, with 10 bases lying between them. Per germline, CDR1 SEHNR and CDR2 FQNEAQ (reference sequence). This CDR3 is CASRMGGSYNSPLHF. The CDR3 DNA reads TGTGCCAGCAGGATGGGGGGGTCCTATAATTCACCCCTCCACTTT.

This clonotype was seen a few times. The chain recombines TRBV29-1 with TRBJ2-2, with D tentatively TRBD1 (6 bases). With 5 bases removed from V and 4 bases from J, the gap between germline ends came to 14 bases. This CDR3 is built from 14 residues. From germline, CDR1 is SQVTM and CDR2 ANQGSEA. CDR3 coding DNA: TGCAGCGTTCGGTCCCAGGGGAGCACCGGGGAGCTGTTTTTT. Residues: CSVRSQGSTGELFF.

This sequence joins TRBV12-3 or TRBV12-4 and TRBJ2-3; TRBD2 aligns across 9 bases. This CDR3 has 14 amino acids. The junction had 5 bases not matched to a gene; V was cut back by 3 bases and J by 7 bases. The CDR3 bases are TGTGCCAGCAGTTTGGGCGGGGGGGCTCATACGCAGTATTTT. The encoded protein is CASSLGGGAHTQYF.

V is TRBV7-3 and J is TRBJ2-3, with D uncertain. Trimming took 3 bases from V and 5 from J, leaving 9 bases between them. This CDR3 has 13 amino acids. CDR1 and CDR2 (germline): SGHTA, FQGTGA. The CDR3 sequence: CASSFPGVDTQYF. In DNA form, the CDR3 reads TGTGCCAGCAGCTTCCCTGGAGTAGATACGCAGTATTTT.

This chain connects TRBV18 to TRBJ1-5; D unclear. The CDR3 is 15 residues long. CDR1 KGHSH and CDR2 LQKENI come from the germline V gene. V was pared by 1 base and J by 6 bases, with 13 bases between. The CDR3 DNA sequence: TGTGCCAGCTCACCACGTGGTAATTCCGCTCAGCCCCAGCATTTT. Its protein product is CASSPRGNSAQPQHF.

The gene calls are TRBV7-2 and TRBJ1-1; D is uncertain. The CDR3 is made up of 14 amino acids. V was pared by 6 bases and J by 3 bases, with 14 bases between. Per germline, CDR1 SGHTA and CDR2 FQGNSA. CDR3 sequence: CASRRQWRDTEAFF. In DNA form, the CDR3 reads TGTGCCAGCAGACGGCAGTGGCGGGACACTGAAGCTTTCTTT.

This chain uses TRBV5-1 with TRBJ2-3; 9 nucleotides align to TRBD1. Germline CDR1 reads SGHRS; CDR2 reads YFSETQ. CDR3 length equals 15 residues. V lost 4 bases to trimming and J lost 4 bases; unmatched junction nucleotides: 7. The CDR3 is CASSKQGASADTQYF. The CDR3 nucleotides read TGCGCCAGCAGCAAACAGGGGGCGTCGGCAGATACGCAGTATTTT.

This clonotype came up a few times. The CDR3 nucleotides read TGTGCCAGCAGCCACCGCGGGGGGGCCTCCTACAATGAGCAGTTCTTC. Translation: CASSHRGGASYNEQFF. This chain connects TRBV3-1 to TRBJ2-1; TRBD2 matches at 9 bases. J gave up 0 bases and V 3 bases, and 3 bases lay outside the gene matches. The CDR3 covers 16 residues. Per germline, CDR1 LGHDT and CDR2 YNNKEL (reference sequence).

The chain carries TRBV14 and TRBJ2-1, with 8 bases lining up with TRBD1. With V trimmed by 3 bases and J by 13 bases, 11 bases remained unmatched. From germline, CDR1 is SGHDN and CDR2 FVKESK. The CDR3 loop spans 14 amino acids. The CDR3 coding sequence is TGTGCCAGCAGCCAGTCGATCCAGGGGGCGCGACAGTTCTTC. Translated, it gives CASSQSIQGARQFF. The complete variable domain, with remaining parts taken from reference TRBV14 and TRBJ2-1, reads EAGVTQFPSHSVIEKGQTVTLRCDPISGHDNLYWYRRVMGKEIKFLLHFVKESKQDESGMPNNRFLAERTGGTYSTLKVQPAELEDSGVYFCASSQSIQGARQFFGPGTRLTVL.

The chain joins TRBV7-2 to TRBJ1-6, with D unclear. Germline CDR1 reads SGHTA; CDR2 reads FQGNSA. The V gene lost 1 base and the J gene lost 9 bases, with 13 bases spanning the gap. The CDR3 length is 15 residues. The CDR3 nucleotides are TGTGCCAGCAGCTTAGGGCAGACAAACCTTTCACCCCTCCACTTT. Translation gives CASSLGQTNLSPLHF.

This chain uses TRBV20-1 with TRBJ2-7, with 8 bases aligning to TRBD2. The V and J ends lost 5 bases and 0 bases, in that order; junction bases with no gene match: 6. CDR3 length: 14 amino acids. Germline CDR1 and CDR2: DFQATT and SNEGSKA (reference sequence). The CDR3 spells CSAYRGGYSYEQYF. Written as DNA, the CDR3 is TGCAGTGCTTATCGGGGGGGGTACTCCTACGAGCAGTACTTC.

Ten or more counts support this clonotype. The gene calls are TRBV3-2 and TRBJ2-5; the D call TRBD2 from the table was never checked on the DNA. TRBV3-2 is described as a pseudogene. This CDR3 region has 13 residues. The CDR3 loop reads CASSRVVAETQYF. DNA of the CDR3: TGTGCCAGCAGCCGCGTAGTCGCGGAGACCCAGTACTTC.

A few counts support this clonotype. V and J are TRBV12-3 or TRBV12-4 and TRBJ2-7; 7 bases align to TRBD1. Trimming cost V 3 bases and J 7 bases; bases outside gene matches: 6. The CDR3 spans 13 residues. For the CDR3, the DNA is TGTGCCAGCAGTTTCAGACAGGGTGGGGAGCAGTACTTC. Amino acid sequence: CASSFRQGGEQYF.

The rearrangement joins TRBV7-9 to TRBJ1-2; tentatively, D is TRBD1 (5 bases). The CDR3 runs 13 residues. In germline, CDR1 is SEHNR, CDR2 FQNEAQ (reference sequence). The ends were cut back, 1 base at V and 7 bases at J, with 10 bases in the middle. CDR3 in DNA: TGTGCCAGCAGCTTAGAATGGGGCTCTGGCTACACCTTC. Translating it yields CASSLEWGSGYTF.

The chain recombines TRBV6-2 or TRBV6-3 with TRBJ1-1; the D gene is possibly TRBD1 (5 bases). The germline gives CDR1 MNHEY, CDR2 SVGEGT. The length of the CDR3 is 14 residues. V was shortened by 4 bases and J by 3 bases, with 12 bases between the two germline ends. The CDR3 DNA sequence: TGTGCCAGCAGTTTTAATATGGGGGACACTGAAGCTTTCTTT. This gives the protein CASSFNMGDTEAFF.

This clonotype occurred a few times. J is TRBJ1-2 and V is TRBV29-1; unclear D gene. Germline V lookup: CDR1 SQVTM, CDR2 ANQGSEA. The CDR3 extends over 13 amino acids. Trimming took off 0 bases at V and 8 bases at J, with 13 bases between the two ends. The CDR3 protein is CSVEEWTSRGYTF. The CDR3 nucleotides are TGCAGCGTTGAAGAATGGACCTCCCGGGGCTACACCTTC.

This chain joins TRBV10-1 and TRBJ2-2; no definite D call. The CDR3 totals 14 residues. From germline, CDR1 is WNHNN and CDR2 SYGVQD (reference sequence). V lost 3 bases, J lost 4 bases, and 9 bases lay in between. The DNA for the CDR3 is TGCGCCAGCAGTGACACTAAAGTCACCGGGGAGCTGTTTTTT. It translates to CASSDTKVTGELFF.

The chain carries TRBV7-9 and TRBJ1-3; D not certain. V was clipped by 5 bases and J by 9 bases, with 11 bases between them. The CDR3 has 12 amino acids. Per germline, CDR1 SEHNR and CDR2 FQNEAQ (reference sequence). CDR3 DNA sequence: TGTGCCAGCAGCCCCGACGAAGCCACCATATATTTT. Its protein product is CASSPDEATIYF.

This clonotype occurred a few times. This rearrangement joins TRBV5-1 to TRBJ2-1; 13 nucleotides agree with TRBD2. CDR3 size: 16 residues. Germline values: CDR1 SGHRS, CDR2 YFSETQ. The J segment lost 7 bases and the V segment lost 4 bases, leaving 8 bases of the junction unmatched. The CDR3 DNA is TGCGCCAGCAGCGTCTCACTAGCGGGGGGGCGTAATGAGCAGTTCTTC. It encodes CASSVSLAGGRNEQFF.

The CDR3 DNA follows: TGTGCCAGCAAGGGGACTAGCGGGGTTAGCGGGGAGCTGTTTTTT. Encoded protein: CASKGTSGVSGELFF. V is TRBV27 and J is TRBJ2-2; 13 bases align to TRBD2. V shed 7 bases, J shed 7 bases, and the junction held 6 bases outside the gene matches. CDR3 length: 15 residues. CDR1 MNHEY and CDR2 SMNVEV come from the germline V gene (reference sequence).

The table lists this clonotype with a few counts. CDR3 protein: CASRPGTANQETQYF. Written as DNA, the CDR3 is TGTGCCAGCAGGCCCGGGACAGCTAACCAAGAGACCCAGTACTTC. The gene calls are TRBV7-2 and TRBJ2-5, with 7 bases aligning to TRBD1. The V and J ends lost 6 bases and 0 bases, in that order; junction bases with no gene match: 7. The CDR3 length is 15 residues. CDR1 SGHTA and CDR2 FQGNSA come from the germline V gene.

CDR3 in amino acids: CASSLSGGAGTGELFF. CDR3 nucleotides: TGTGCCAGCAGCCTGAGCGGGGGGGCCGGTACCGGGGAGCTGTTTTTT. The V call is TRBV7-6, the J call TRBJ2-2, with 10 bases fitting TRBD2. Germline lookup yields CDR1 SGHVS and CDR2 FNYEAQ. Losses at the gene ends were 5 bases for V and 5 bases for J; bases not matched to a gene: 8. The CDR3 runs to 16 residues.

This clonotype appeared a few times. The gene calls are TRBV18 and TRBJ2-3, with TRBD1 as a possible D gene (6 bases). This CDR3 region has 16 residues. Germline lookup yields CDR1 KGHSH and CDR2 LQKENI. V shed 2 bases and J shed 2 bases, with 14 bases lying between them. CDR3 in DNA: TGTGCCAGCTCACCATATGAGGGGGAAGACACAGATACGCAGTATTTT. It is translated as CASSPYEGEDTDTQYF.